Here is one T cell receptor beta chain with its context. The entry originates in a study of blood T cell repertoires in COVID-19. Generated by immunoSEQ multiplex PCR, the TCRdb table keeps only in-frame clones and is missing some. Among around 50,000 clones, about nine tenths were seen once, and the ten largest hold around 3%. V gave up 2 bases and J gave up 5 bases, with 10 bases separating them. Germline V gene data show CDR1 as GTSNPN and CDR2 as SVGIG (reference sequence). This CDR3 contains 13 residues. Input material: peripheral blood. The V call is TRBV30, the J call TRBJ1-5, with D hard to call. This receptor was taken from a human donor in a cohort sampled during active COVID-19. DNA of the CDR3: TGTGCCTGGAGTCCGTACGAGGATCAGCCCCAGCATTTT. This sequence encodes CAWSPYEDQPQHF. The variable domain in full, completed from reference TRBV30 and TRBJ1-5, reads SQTIHQWPATLVQPVGSPLSLECTVEGTSNPNLYWYRQAAGRGLQLLFYSVGIGQISSEVPQNLSASRPQDRQFILSSKKLLLSDSGFYLCAWSPYEDQPQHFGDGTRLSIL.